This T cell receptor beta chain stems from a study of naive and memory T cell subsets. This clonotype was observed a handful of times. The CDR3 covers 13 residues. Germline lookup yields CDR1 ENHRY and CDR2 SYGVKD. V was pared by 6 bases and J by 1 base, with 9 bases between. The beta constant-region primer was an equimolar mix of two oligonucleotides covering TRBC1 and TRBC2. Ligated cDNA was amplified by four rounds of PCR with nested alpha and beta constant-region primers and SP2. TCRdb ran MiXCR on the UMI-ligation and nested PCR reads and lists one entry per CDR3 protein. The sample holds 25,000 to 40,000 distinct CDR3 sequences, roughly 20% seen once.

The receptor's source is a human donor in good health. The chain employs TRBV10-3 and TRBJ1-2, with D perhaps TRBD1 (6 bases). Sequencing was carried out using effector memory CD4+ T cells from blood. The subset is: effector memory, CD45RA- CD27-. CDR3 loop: CAISRDNNYGYTF. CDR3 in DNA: TGTGCCATCAGCCGGGACAATAACTATGGCTACACCTTC.